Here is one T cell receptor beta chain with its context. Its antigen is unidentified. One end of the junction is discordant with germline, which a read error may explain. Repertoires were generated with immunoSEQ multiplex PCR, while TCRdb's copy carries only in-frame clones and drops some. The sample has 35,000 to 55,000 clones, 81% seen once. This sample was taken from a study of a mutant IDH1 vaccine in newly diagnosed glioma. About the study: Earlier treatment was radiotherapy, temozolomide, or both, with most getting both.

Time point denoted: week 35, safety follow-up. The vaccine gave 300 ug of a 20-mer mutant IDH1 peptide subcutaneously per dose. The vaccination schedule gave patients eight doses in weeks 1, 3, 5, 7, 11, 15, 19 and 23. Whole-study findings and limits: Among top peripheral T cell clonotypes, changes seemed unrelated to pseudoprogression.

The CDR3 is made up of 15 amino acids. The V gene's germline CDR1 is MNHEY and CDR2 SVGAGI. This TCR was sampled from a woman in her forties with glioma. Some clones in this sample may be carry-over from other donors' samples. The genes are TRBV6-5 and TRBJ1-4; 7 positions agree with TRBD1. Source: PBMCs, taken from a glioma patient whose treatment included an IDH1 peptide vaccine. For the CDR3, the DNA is TGTGCCAGCAGCTACTCCGGGACAGTAAATGAAAAACTGTTTTTT. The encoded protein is CASSYSGTVNEKLFF.